Listed below are T cell receptor beta chains from one sample, sequenced in a study of cytomegalovirus exposure and HLA in healthy donors. Clones were read by immunoSEQ multiplex PCR, and TCRdb kept only the in-frame ones, dropping some. This sample has 130,000 or so clones, with approximately 69% found just once. Sequences were obtained from PBMCs. These receptors originate from a man aged 40-49 years in good health and CMV-seropositive. Both conserved end residues are trimmed from each CDR3. For some rows the clone size is stated as once, few or many, or as a class when expanded; others skip it.

clone_size: NA; v_call: TRBV19; cdr3_aa: ASNIGRTHGETGELF
clone_size: NA; v_call: TRBV6-5; cdr3_aa: ASSPFGLAGETQY
clone_size: NA; v_call: TRBV30; cdr3_aa: AWRTELYEQY
clone_size: NA; v_call: TRBV20-1; cdr3_aa: SRHRTDTQY
clone_size: few; v_call: TRBV19; cdr3_aa: ASRTGGNYGYT
clone_size: NA; v_call: TRBV6-1; cdr3_aa: ASMTYMGATGELF
clone_size: NA; v_call: TRBV5-6; cdr3_aa: ASSRTGGNQPQH
clone_size: NA; v_call: TRBV6-5; cdr3_aa: ASSRGLADNEQF
clone_size: few; v_call: TRBV29-1; cdr3_aa: SVETRDNPYEQY
clone_size: NA; v_call: TRBV6-5; cdr3_aa: ASRPWTGDFQPQH
clone_size: NA; v_call: TRBV11-3; cdr3_aa: ASSLDSSYEQY
clone_size: NA; v_call: TRBV7-8; cdr3_aa: ASSAHRGQGNQPQH
clone_size: NA; v_call: TRBV10-1; cdr3_aa: ASSSYTGELF
clone_size: NA; v_call: TRBV29-1; cdr3_aa: SARFSGELF
clone_size: NA; v_call: TRBV28; cdr3_aa: ASREGGVLGYT
clone_size: NA; v_call: TRBV5-1; cdr3_aa: ASSLDRVGEQF
clone_size: NA; v_call: TRBV4-1; cdr3_aa: ASSLQVQGNTIY
clone_size: NA; v_call: TRBV15; cdr3_aa: ATSREGALGGGVSLTQY
clone_size: few; v_call: TRBV9; cdr3_aa: ASSEHRGGETQY
clone_size: NA; v_call: TRBV10-1; cdr3_aa: ASSDPGTSGLLQF
clone_size: NA; v_call: TRBV10-3; cdr3_aa: AISEPLIDTQY
clone_size: few; v_call: TRBV10-1; cdr3_aa: ASSDSGQNYGYT
clone_size: NA; v_call: TRBV5-1; cdr3_aa: ASSLGNLAGRGEQY
clone_size: NA; v_call: TRBV2; cdr3_aa: ASSLSGTGGSYEQY
clone_size: once; v_call: TRBV6-5; cdr3_aa: ASSYKIRGSYNEQF
clone_size: NA; v_call: TRBV4-2; cdr3_aa: ASSEREGSYNEQF
clone_size: NA; v_call: TRBV5-6; cdr3_aa: ASSLPDSGQDGTGELF
clone_size: NA; v_call: TRBV27; cdr3_aa: ASSSLIRGYGYT
clone_size: few; v_call: TRBV11-3; cdr3_aa: ASSLDGRTGTYEQF
clone_size: NA; v_call: TRBV30; cdr3_aa: AWSHGTGNEKLF
clone_size: NA; v_call: TRBV7-2; cdr3_aa: ASRPDRGPYNEQF
clone_size: once; v_call: TRBV5-5; cdr3_aa: ASSLESGWDTQY
clone_size: NA; v_call: TRBV5-1; cdr3_aa: ASSGDRVTYEQY
clone_size: NA; v_call: TRBV13; cdr3_aa: ASSPSPGQGEGGELF
clone_size: few; v_call: TRBV28; cdr3_aa: ASSPTPGTGGSYEQY
clone_size: NA; v_call: TRBV4-1; cdr3_aa: ASSASGTANTGELF
clone_size: NA; v_call: TRBV5-1; cdr3_aa: ASSSNSYEQY
clone_size: NA; v_call: TRBV4-1; cdr3_aa: ASSQNDGQGRGYT
clone_size: NA; v_call: TRBV7-9; cdr3_aa: ASSLGGTGMGNQPQH
clone_size: NA; v_call: TRBV5-6; cdr3_aa: ASSPGAYEQY
clone_size: NA; v_call: TRBV18; cdr3_aa: ASSRRAGEGGTEETQY
clone_size: few; v_call: TRBV14; cdr3_aa: ASSRDLTGIDTEAF
clone_size: NA; v_call: TRBV6-5; cdr3_aa: ASSEGTENQPQH
clone_size: NA; v_call: TRBV10-1; cdr3_aa: ASPGLAVLYEQY
clone_size: NA; v_call: TRBV6-4; cdr3_aa: ARFGGAANYGYT